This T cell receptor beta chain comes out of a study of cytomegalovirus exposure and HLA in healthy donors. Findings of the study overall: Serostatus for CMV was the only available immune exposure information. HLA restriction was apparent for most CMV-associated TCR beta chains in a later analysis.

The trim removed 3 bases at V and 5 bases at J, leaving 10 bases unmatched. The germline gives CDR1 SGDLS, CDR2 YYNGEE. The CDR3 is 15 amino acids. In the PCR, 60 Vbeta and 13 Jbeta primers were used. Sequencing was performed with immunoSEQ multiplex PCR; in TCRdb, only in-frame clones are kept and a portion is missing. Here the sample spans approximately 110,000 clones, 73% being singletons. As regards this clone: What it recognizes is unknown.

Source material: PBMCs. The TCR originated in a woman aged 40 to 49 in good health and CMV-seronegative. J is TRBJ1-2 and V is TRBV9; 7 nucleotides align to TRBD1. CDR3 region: CASSERSTGTYGYTF. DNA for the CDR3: TGTGCCAGCAGCGAGAGATCGACAGGGACTTATGGCTACACCTTC.